This T cell receptor beta chain was obtained from a study of cytomegalovirus exposure and HLA in healthy donors. The primer mix had 60 Vbeta and 13 Jbeta primers. The assay was immunoSEQ multiplex PCR, and TCRdb's table has in-frame clones only and misses some. The data contain 150,000 to 200,000 clones, over 60% of them singletons. The germline CDR1 and CDR2 sequences are SGHTA and FQGTGA. CDR3 length: 16 amino acids. Between the trimmed V and J ends, which lost 5 bases and 0 bases, there was a span of 14 bases. Material for sequencing was PBMCs. This clonotype originated in a woman in her thirties or forties in good health and CMV-seronegative. This rearrangement joins TRBV7-3 to TRBJ2-1; tentatively, D is TRBD1 (7 bases). DNA of the CDR3: TGTGCCAGCAGCCCGTCAGGGGGGCCCTCCTACAATGAGCAGTTCTTC. Encoded protein: CASSPSGGPSYNEQFF.